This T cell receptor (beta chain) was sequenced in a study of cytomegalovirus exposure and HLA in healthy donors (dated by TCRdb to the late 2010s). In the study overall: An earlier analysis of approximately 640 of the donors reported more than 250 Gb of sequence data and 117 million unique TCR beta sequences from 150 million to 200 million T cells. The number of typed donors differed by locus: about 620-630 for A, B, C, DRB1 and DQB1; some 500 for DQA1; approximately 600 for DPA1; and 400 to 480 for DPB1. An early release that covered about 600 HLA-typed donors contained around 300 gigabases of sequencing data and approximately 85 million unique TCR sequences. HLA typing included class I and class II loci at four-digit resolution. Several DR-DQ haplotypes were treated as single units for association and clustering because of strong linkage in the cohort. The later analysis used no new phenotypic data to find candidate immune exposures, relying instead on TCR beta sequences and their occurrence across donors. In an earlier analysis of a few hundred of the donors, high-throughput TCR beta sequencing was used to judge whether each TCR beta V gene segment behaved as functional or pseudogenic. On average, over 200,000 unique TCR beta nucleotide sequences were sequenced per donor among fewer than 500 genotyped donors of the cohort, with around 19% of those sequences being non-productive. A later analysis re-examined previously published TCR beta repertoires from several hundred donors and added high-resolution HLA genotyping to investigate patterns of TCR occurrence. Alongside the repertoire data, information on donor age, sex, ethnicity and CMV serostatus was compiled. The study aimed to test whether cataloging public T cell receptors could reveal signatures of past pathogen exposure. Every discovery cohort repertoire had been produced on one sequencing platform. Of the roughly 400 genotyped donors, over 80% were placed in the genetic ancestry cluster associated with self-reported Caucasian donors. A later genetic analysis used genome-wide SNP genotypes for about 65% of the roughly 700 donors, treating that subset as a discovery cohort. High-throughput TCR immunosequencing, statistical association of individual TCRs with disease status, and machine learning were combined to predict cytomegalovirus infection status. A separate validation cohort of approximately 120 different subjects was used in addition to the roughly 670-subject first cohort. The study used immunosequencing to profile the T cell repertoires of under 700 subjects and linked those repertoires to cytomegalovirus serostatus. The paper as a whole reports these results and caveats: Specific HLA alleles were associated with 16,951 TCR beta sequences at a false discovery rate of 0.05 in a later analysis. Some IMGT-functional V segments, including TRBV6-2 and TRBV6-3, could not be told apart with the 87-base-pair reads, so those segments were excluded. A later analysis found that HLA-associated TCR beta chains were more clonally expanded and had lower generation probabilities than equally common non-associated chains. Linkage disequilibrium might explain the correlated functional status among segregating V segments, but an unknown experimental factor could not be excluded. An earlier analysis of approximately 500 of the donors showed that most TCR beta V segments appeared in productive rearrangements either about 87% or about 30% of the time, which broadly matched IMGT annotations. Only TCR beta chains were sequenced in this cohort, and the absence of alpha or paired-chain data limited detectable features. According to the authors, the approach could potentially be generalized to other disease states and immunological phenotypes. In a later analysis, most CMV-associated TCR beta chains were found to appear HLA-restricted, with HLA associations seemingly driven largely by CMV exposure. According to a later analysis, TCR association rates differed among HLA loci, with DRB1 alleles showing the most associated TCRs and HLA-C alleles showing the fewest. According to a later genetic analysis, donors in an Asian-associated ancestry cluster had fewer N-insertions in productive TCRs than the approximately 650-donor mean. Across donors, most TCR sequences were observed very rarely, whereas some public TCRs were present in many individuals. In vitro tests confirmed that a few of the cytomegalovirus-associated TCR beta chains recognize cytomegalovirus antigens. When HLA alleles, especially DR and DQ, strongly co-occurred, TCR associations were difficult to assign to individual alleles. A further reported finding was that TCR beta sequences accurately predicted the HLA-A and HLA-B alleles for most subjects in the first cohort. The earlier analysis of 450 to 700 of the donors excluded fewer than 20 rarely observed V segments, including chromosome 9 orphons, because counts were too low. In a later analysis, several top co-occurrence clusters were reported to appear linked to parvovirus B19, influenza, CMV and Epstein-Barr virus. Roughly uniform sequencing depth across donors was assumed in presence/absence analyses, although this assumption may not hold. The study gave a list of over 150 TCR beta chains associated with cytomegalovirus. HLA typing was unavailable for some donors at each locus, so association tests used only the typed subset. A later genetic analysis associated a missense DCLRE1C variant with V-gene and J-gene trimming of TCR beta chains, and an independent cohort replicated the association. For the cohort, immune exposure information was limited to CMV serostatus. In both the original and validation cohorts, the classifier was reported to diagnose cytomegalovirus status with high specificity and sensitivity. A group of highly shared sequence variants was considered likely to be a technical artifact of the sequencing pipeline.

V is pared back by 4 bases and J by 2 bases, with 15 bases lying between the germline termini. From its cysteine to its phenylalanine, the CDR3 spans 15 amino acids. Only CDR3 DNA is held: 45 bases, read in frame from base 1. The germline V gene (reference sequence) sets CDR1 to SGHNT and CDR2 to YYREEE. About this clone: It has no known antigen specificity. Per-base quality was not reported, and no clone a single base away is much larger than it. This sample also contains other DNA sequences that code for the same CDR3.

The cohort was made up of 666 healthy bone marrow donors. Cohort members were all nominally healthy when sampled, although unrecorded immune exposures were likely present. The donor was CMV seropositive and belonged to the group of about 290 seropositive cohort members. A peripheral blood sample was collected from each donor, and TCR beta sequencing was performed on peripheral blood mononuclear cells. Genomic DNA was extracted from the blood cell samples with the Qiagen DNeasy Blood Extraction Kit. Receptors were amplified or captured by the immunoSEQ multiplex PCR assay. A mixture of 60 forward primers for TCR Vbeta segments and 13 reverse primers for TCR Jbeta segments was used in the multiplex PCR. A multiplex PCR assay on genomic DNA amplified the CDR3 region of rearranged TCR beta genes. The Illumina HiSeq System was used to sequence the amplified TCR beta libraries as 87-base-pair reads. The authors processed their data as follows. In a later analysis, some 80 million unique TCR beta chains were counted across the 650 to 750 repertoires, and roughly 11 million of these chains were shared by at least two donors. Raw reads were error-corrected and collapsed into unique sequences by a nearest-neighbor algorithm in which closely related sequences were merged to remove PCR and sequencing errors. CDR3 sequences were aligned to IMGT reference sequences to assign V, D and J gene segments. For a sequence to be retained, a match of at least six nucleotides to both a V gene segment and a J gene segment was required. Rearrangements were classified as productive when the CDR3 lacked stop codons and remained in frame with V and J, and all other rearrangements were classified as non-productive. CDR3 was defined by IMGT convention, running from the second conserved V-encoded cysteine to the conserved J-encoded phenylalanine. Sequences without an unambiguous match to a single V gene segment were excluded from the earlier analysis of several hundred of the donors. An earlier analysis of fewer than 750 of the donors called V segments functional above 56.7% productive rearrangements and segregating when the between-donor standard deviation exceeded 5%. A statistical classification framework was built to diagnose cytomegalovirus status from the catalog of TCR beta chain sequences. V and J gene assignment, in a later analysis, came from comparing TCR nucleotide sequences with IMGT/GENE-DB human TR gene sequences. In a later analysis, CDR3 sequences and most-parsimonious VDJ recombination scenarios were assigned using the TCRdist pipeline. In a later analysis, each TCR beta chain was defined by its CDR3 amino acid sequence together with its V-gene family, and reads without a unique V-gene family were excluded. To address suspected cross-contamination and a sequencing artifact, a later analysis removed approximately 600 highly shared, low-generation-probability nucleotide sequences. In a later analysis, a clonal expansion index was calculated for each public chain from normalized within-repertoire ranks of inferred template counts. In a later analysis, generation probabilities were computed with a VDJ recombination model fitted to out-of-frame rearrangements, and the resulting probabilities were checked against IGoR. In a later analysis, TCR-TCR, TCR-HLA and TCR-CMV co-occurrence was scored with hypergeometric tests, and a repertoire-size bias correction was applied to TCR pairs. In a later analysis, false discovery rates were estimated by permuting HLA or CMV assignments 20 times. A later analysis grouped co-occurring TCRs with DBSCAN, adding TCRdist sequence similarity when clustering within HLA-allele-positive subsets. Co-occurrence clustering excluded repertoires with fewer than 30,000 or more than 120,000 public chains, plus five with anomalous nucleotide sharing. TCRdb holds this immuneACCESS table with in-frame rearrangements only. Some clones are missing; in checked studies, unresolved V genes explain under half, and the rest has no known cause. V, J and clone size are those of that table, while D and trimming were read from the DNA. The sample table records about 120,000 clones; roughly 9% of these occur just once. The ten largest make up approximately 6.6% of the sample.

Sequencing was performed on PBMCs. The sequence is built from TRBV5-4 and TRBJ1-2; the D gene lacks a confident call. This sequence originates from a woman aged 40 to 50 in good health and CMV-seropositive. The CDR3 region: CASSPRSGGNYGYTF. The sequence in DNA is TGTGCCAGCAGCCCCCGGTCAGGAGGGAACTATGGCTACACCTTC.